The clone carrying this TCR beta chain has more than one count but fewer than ten. Its antigen is undetermined. The data derive from a study of T cell repertoires in cytomegalovirus infection. The V gene lost 5 bases and the J gene lost 8 bases, with 22 bases spanning the gap. The CDR3 extends over 16 amino acids. Overall study findings and caveats: Dominant in the ex vivo response were TCR beta clonotypes restricted by HLA-C and specific for CMV. Using cumulative public TCR beta family frequency, the authors identified those who carried CMV together with the relevant HLA.

TCRdb processed the reads anew with MiXCR; each CDR3 protein has one entry. The sample contains some 400,000 distinct CDR3 sequences, around a sixth of which appear only once. The V and J genes are TRBV12-3 or TRBV12-4 and TRBJ2-1, with a tentative D call TRBD2 (6 bases). The source is a human donor in good health (CMV status not recorded). Some clones in this sample may be carry-over from other donors' samples. The sample taken for sequencing was PBMCs. CDR3 DNA sequence: TGTGCCAGCAGTGCACTTGGCGCGGGATACAGCGATGAGCAGTTCTTC. Amino acids: CASSALGAGYSDEQFF.